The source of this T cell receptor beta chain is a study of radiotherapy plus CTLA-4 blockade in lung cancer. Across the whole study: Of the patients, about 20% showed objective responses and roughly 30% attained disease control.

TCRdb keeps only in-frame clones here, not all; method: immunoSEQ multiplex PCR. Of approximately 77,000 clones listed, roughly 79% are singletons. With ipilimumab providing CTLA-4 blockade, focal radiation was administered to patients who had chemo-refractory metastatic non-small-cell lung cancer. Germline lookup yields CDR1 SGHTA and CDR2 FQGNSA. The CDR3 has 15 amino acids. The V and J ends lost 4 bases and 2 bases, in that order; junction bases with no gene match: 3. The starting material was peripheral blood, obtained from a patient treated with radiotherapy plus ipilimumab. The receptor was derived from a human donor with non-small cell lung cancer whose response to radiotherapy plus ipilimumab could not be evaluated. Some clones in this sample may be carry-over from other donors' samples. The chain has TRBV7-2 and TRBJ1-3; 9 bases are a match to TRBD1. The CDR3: CASSYRGPTGNTIYF. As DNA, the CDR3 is TGTGCCAGCAGCTACAGGGGGCCCACTGGAAACACCATATATTTT.